This T cell receptor (beta chain) is drawn from a study of blood T cells in healthy people across ages. On the study more broadly: With template switching, about one barcoded beta molecule was captured per two T cells.

V lost 5 bases and J lost 1; bases outside the gene matches: 12. Germline CDR1 is SGHTA and CDR2 is FQGTGA. The CDR3 loop spans 17 amino acids. The second PCR ran roughly 7 to 12 cycles with a sample-barcoded 5' primer and J-beta primers. Every cDNA molecule bore a tag from a template-switch adaptor containing 12 random nucleotides. Via MiXCR, TCRdb re-called the 5' RACE reads, giving one row per CDR3 protein. The sample has around 2 million distinct CDR3 sequences, roughly two fifths seen once; the top ten hold 23%. Points from the study as a whole: When set beside aged donors, long-lived donors presented more naive CD4+ cells and higher diversity.

Concerning this clonotype itself: Its matching antigen is unknown.

Donors ranged from roughly 6 to 90 years old and were healthy Caucasians in Russia. Sequenced input: blood. V and J are TRBV7-3 and TRBJ2-3; 7 bases map to TRBD1. The sequence came from a human donor in good health. CDR3 sequence: CASSPLVYRGGTDTQYF. DNA for the CDR3: TGTGCCAGCAGCCCCCTCGTTTACAGGGGCGGCACAGATACGCAGTATTTT.